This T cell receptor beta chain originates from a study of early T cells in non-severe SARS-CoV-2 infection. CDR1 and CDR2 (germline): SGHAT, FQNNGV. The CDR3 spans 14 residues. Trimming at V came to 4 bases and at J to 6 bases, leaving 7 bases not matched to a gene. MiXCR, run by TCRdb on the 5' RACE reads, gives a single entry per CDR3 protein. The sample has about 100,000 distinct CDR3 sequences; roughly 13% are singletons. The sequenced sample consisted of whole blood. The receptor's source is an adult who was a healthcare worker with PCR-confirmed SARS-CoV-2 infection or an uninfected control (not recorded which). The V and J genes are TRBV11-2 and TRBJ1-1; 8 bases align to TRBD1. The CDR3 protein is CASSSRQGRAEAFF. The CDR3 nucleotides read TGTGCCAGCAGCTCCCGACAGGGGAGGGCTGAAGCTTTCTTT.